This TCR beta chain was found in a study of T cell repertoires in cytomegalovirus infection. The length of the CDR3 is 15 residues. CDR1 is SGHVT, CDR2 SQSDAQ, per germline. V shed 5 bases and J shed 0 bases, with 14 bases lying between them. In regard to this clonotype: Its cognate antigen is unknown.

Study-wide findings and caveats: Across the ex vivo response, the dominant clonotypes were HLA-C-restricted CMV-specific TCR beta clonotypes.

TCRdb re-derived calls from the reads in MiXCR, one entry per CDR3 protein. The sample lists 150,000 to 200,000 distinct CDR3 sequences; under 15% were seen once. Sequenced material: PBMCs. The receptor was isolated from a human donor in good health (CMV status not recorded). Some clones in this sample may be carry-over from other donors' samples. The chain uses TRBV7-4 and TRBJ2-7, with D possibly matching TRBD1 (5 bases). CDR3 loop: CASSPTGRLSYEQYF. CDR3 bases: TGTGCCAGCAGCCCCACAGGTCGTCTCTCCTACGAGCAGTACTTC. The variable domain in full, completed from reference TRBV7-4 and TRBJ2-7, reads GAGVSQSPRYKVAKRGRDVALRCDSISGHVTLYWYRQTLGQGSEVLTYSQSDAQRDKSGRPSGRFSAERPERSVSTLKIQRTEQGDSAVYLCASSPTGRLSYEQYFGPGTRLTVT.